This T cell receptor beta chain was observed in a study of monozygotic twins with inflammatory bowel disease. Germline V gives CDR1 MNHEY, CDR2 SVGAGI. This CDR3 is 12 amino acids long. The UMIs carried a 6-nucleotide sample barcode, and they were added by template switching. From the 5' RACE reads, TCRdb lists one entry per CDR3 protein and no DNA. This table lists 400,000 to 500,000 distinct CDR3 sequences. The sequencing sample was made of blood. The source is a human donor with ulcerative colitis or Crohn's disease, or a healthy co-twin of an affected twin (not recorded which). The chain carries TRBV6-5 and TRBJ1-1; the D call from TCRdb, TRBD1, cannot be confirmed without DNA. The CDR3 reads CASSRRGAEAFF.